This T cell receptor beta chain is from a study of T cell changes during pregnancy in multiple sclerosis. Profiled with immunoSEQ multiplex PCR; TCRdb holds only in-frame clones, not every one. In the table there are around 120,000 clones, 80% to 95% of which are singletons. V was pared by 1 base and J by 7 bases, with 17 bases between. CDR1 is MGHRA, CDR2 YSYEKL, per germline. The CDR3 is 15 amino acids. This receptor was obtained from a female donor with multiple sclerosis, enrolled in a pregnancy study. This sample comprised peripheral blood, obtained after pregnancy. This chain connects TRBV4-1 to TRBJ2-7, with D possibly TRBD1 on 6 matching bases. CDR3 sequence (DNA): TGCGCCAGCAGCCAAGGGTTACAGGGCTCGGGGGAGCAGTACTTC. Protein sequence: CASSQGLQGSGEQYF.